A selection of T cell receptor beta chains follows, all from one sample in a study of T cell responses to AZD1222 COVID-19 vaccine. Assay used: immunoSEQ multiplex PCR; TCRdb lists only in-frame clones, some missing. The sample contains roughly 84,000 clones, approximately 85% of which appear only once. The sample here was peripheral blood, taken 28 days after the second AZD1222 dose. These receptor sequences come from an adult who received the AZD1222 COVID-19 vaccine. Both conserved end residues are part of each CDR3. Fields, in order: V gene, J gene, D gene, clone size, CDR3 DNA, CDR3 protein. The D gene is left open where the match is weak. The listing skips clone size in some rows; elsewhere it reads once, few, many or a size class.

v_call: TRBV5-1
j_call: TRBJ1-3
d_call: -
clone_size: -
cdr3_nt: TGCGCCAGCAGCCGACTTGACGGGAAAGACACCATATATTTT
cdr3_aa: CASSRLDGKDTIYF

v_call: TRBV3-1/TRBV3-2
j_call: TRBJ1-5
d_call: TRBD1
clone_size: -
cdr3_nt: TGTGCCAGCAGCAAGGACAGGGGCTTTCAGCCCCAGCATTTT
cdr3_aa: CASSKDRGFQPQHF

v_call: TRBV18
j_call: TRBJ1-5
d_call: TRBD1
clone_size: -
cdr3_nt: TGTGCCAGCTCACCCTCCACAGGGGGCGGGCAGCCCCAGCATTTT
cdr3_aa: CASSPSTGGGQPQHF

v_call: TRBV5-1
j_call: TRBJ2-2
d_call: TRBD1
clone_size: -
cdr3_nt: TGCGCCAGCAGCACGGACAGGGGGTTCAACACCGGGGAGCTGTTTTTT
cdr3_aa: CASSTDRGFNTGELFF

v_call: TRBV28
j_call: TRBJ1-5
d_call: TRBD1
clone_size: -
cdr3_nt: TGTGCCAGCAGTCTAAGGACAGGGCATCAGCCCCAGCATTTT
cdr3_aa: CASSLRTGHQPQHF

v_call: TRBV9
j_call: TRBJ2-1
d_call: TRBD2
clone_size: -
cdr3_nt: TGTGCCAGCAGCGTAGAGCTGGGACTAGCCGGGAACTACAATGAGCAGTTCTTC
cdr3_aa: CASSVELGLAGNYNEQFF

v_call: TRBV11-3
j_call: TRBJ1-1
d_call: -
clone_size: -
cdr3_nt: TGTGCCAGCAGCTTATTGGGGGATCTGCCTGAAGCTTTCTTT
cdr3_aa: CASSLLGDLPEAFF

v_call: TRBV10-3
j_call: TRBJ2-3
d_call: -
clone_size: few
cdr3_nt: TGTGCCATCAGCCCCCTGGGGGACGGAGGAGATACGCAGTATTTT
cdr3_aa: CAISPLGDGGDTQYF

v_call: TRBV7-7
j_call: TRBJ2-1
d_call: -
clone_size: -
cdr3_nt: TGTGCTAGCAGCATCCAACAGGGTCTGGAGCAGTTCTTC
cdr3_aa: CASSIQQGLEQFF

v_call: TRBV10-3
j_call: TRBJ1-2
d_call: -
clone_size: -
cdr3_nt: TGTGCCATCAAGGCAGGGACTGGCTACACCTTC
cdr3_aa: CAIKAGTGYTF

v_call: TRBV6-5
j_call: TRBJ2-5
d_call: TRBD2
clone_size: -
cdr3_nt: TGTGCCAGCAGACCGACTAGCGGGGGACAAGAGACCCAGTACTTC
cdr3_aa: CASRPTSGGQETQYF

v_call: TRBV18
j_call: TRBJ1-5
d_call: -
clone_size: -
cdr3_nt: TGTGCCAGCGCGGGACAAAATAGCAATCAGCCCCAGCATTTT
cdr3_aa: CASAGQNSNQPQHF

v_call: TRBV20-1
j_call: TRBJ2-1
d_call: -
clone_size: -
cdr3_nt: TGCAGTGGAGCGGCATACAATGAGCAGTTCTTC
cdr3_aa: CSGAAYNEQFF

v_call: TRBV5-1
j_call: TRBJ2-3
d_call: -
clone_size: -
cdr3_nt: TGCGCCAGCAGACAGCGCCCCAATCCCACAGATACGCAGTATTTT
cdr3_aa: CASRQRPNPTDTQYF

v_call: TRBV7-2
j_call: TRBJ2-3
d_call: -
clone_size: few
cdr3_nt: TGTGCCAGCAGCTTAGGGGCGGGGCCAGATACGCAGTATTTT
cdr3_aa: CASSLGAGPDTQYF

v_call: TRBV12-2
j_call: TRBJ2-7
d_call: -
clone_size: once
cdr3_nt: TGTGCAAGTCGCCCACAGACAGAACTAGCGGGAGTGAACGAGCAGTACTTC
cdr3_aa: CASRPQTELAGVNEQYF

v_call: TRBV28
j_call: TRBJ1-6
d_call: -
clone_size: -
cdr3_nt: TGTGCCAGCAGTGGGGACGCCGTGACACCCCTCCACTTT
cdr3_aa: CASSGDAVTPLHF

v_call: TRBV10-2
j_call: TRBJ2-1
d_call: -
clone_size: -
cdr3_nt: TGCGCCAGCCGCCCGGGTAGTCCGGGTGAGCAGTTCTTC
cdr3_aa: CASRPGSPGEQFF

v_call: TRBV4-3
j_call: TRBJ2-1
d_call: TRBD2
clone_size: -
cdr3_nt: TGCGCCAGCAGCCAACGGACTAGCGGGGGGACCCCCAATGAGCAGTTCTTC
cdr3_aa: CASSQRTSGGTPNEQFF

v_call: TRBV19
j_call: TRBJ2-7
d_call: -
clone_size: -
cdr3_nt: TGTGCCAGTAGTATCCGGTGGGAGTCGGGAGAGCAGTACTTC
cdr3_aa: CASSIRWESGEQYF

v_call: TRBV4-3
j_call: TRBJ2-1
d_call: TRBD2
clone_size: -
cdr3_nt: TGCGCCAGCAGCCAAGAGCTCAGGACTAGCGGGGGTCTTGAGCAGTTCTTC
cdr3_aa: CASSQELRTSGGLEQFF

v_call: TRBV2
j_call: TRBJ1-1
d_call: -
clone_size: -
cdr3_nt: TGTGCCAGCAGTGAAGGCGTTGCTGAAGCTTTCTTT
cdr3_aa: CASSEGVAEAFF

v_call: TRBV4-2
j_call: TRBJ2-6
d_call: -
clone_size: -
cdr3_nt: TGTGCCAGCAGCCAAACCTCAAATGGGGCCAACGTCCTGACTTTC
cdr3_aa: CASSQTSNGANVLTF

v_call: TRBV7-9
j_call: TRBJ2-5
d_call: TRBD1
clone_size: -
cdr3_nt: TGTGCCAGCAGCTTTTGGACAGGGGTGGAGACCCAGTACTTC
cdr3_aa: CASSFWTGVETQYF

v_call: TRBV28
j_call: TRBJ1-5
d_call: -
clone_size: -
cdr3_nt: TGTGCCAGCAGCCCTTTAGGAGGCAGCAATCAGCCCCAGCATTTT
cdr3_aa: CASSPLGGSNQPQHF

v_call: TRBV9
j_call: TRBJ1-3
d_call: -
clone_size: -
cdr3_nt: TGTGCCAGCAGCGTAGAGGCCGGCCCCTCTGGAAACACCATATATTTT
cdr3_aa: CASSVEAGPSGNTIYF

v_call: TRBV19
j_call: TRBJ1-1
d_call: -
clone_size: -
cdr3_nt: TGTGCCAGTAGTATCCCAACCGGGGGGGCTGAAGCTTTCTTT
cdr3_aa: CASSIPTGGAEAFF

v_call: TRBV6-5
j_call: TRBJ2-1
d_call: -
clone_size: -
cdr3_nt: TGTGCCAGCGGCCAGGCGGTCTACAATGAGCAGTTCTTC
cdr3_aa: CASGQAVYNEQFF

v_call: TRBV9
j_call: TRBJ2-7
d_call: TRBD2
clone_size: few
cdr3_nt: TGTGCCAGCAGCCCCCGGCTAGCGGGGGGGTGGGAGCAGTACTTC
cdr3_aa: CASSPRLAGGWEQYF

v_call: TRBV7-3
j_call: TRBJ1-1
d_call: -
clone_size: -
cdr3_nt: TGTGCCAGCAGCTTATCGGGACAGAACACTGAAGCTTTCTTT
cdr3_aa: CASSLSGQNTEAFF

v_call: TRBV9
j_call: TRBJ1-3
d_call: TRBD1
clone_size: few
cdr3_nt: TGTGCCAGCAGCGTAGATCAGACAGGGGGTGGAAACACCATATATTTT
cdr3_aa: CASSVDQTGGGNTIYF

v_call: TRBV18
j_call: TRBJ1-1
d_call: -
clone_size: -
cdr3_nt: TGTGCCAGCTCAAATGACAAGAACACTGAAGCTTTCTTT
cdr3_aa: CASSNDKNTEAFF

v_call: TRBV3-1/TRBV3-2
j_call: TRBJ2-5
d_call: TRBD2
clone_size: -
cdr3_nt: TGTGCCAGCACCCGACTAGCGGGAGTGATCCGTGAGACCCAGTACTTC
cdr3_aa: CASTRLAGVIRETQYF

v_call: TRBV14
j_call: TRBJ2-5
d_call: TRBD2
clone_size: few
cdr3_nt: TGTGCCAGCAGCCAAACGGGGTCGGGACTAGCTTCAGAGACCCAGTACTTC
cdr3_aa: CASSQTGSGLASETQYF

v_call: TRBV18
j_call: TRBJ2-7
d_call: -
clone_size: -
cdr3_nt: TGTGCCAGCTCACCACAGGAGGGGCTAAGGGAGCAGTACTTC
cdr3_aa: CASSPQEGLREQYF

v_call: TRBV3-1/TRBV3-2
j_call: TRBJ1-1
d_call: -
clone_size: -
cdr3_nt: TGTGCCAGCAGCCTATGGAGCGCTGAAGCTTTCTTT
cdr3_aa: CASSLWSAEAFF

v_call: TRBV4-2
j_call: TRBJ2-1
d_call: -
clone_size: -
cdr3_nt: TGTGCCAGCAGCCAAGACGGACTTCCCTCCTACAATGAGCAGTTCTTC
cdr3_aa: CASSQDGLPSYNEQFF

v_call: TRBV5-1
j_call: TRBJ2-2
d_call: -
clone_size: -
cdr3_nt: TGCGCCAGCAGCTTAGAAACAGGGAACACCGGGGAGCTGTTTTTT
cdr3_aa: CASSLETGNTGELFF

v_call: TRBV18
j_call: TRBJ1-1
d_call: -
clone_size: few
cdr3_nt: TGTGCCAGCTCTCAAGGGGAGAACACTGAAGCTTTCTTT
cdr3_aa: CASSQGENTEAFF

v_call: TRBV18
j_call: TRBJ1-3
d_call: -
clone_size: -
cdr3_nt: TGTGCCAGCTCAGTGGGACAAGTGTACTCTGGAAACACCATATATTTT
cdr3_aa: CASSVGQVYSGNTIYF

v_call: TRBV2
j_call: TRBJ1-5
d_call: -
clone_size: few
cdr3_nt: TGTGCCAGAGATCAGTTCAGCAATCAGCCCCAGCATTTT
cdr3_aa: CARDQFSNQPQHF

v_call: TRBV4-3
j_call: TRBJ2-3
d_call: -
clone_size: -
cdr3_nt: TGCGCCAGCAGCACCCGGACTATAGATACGCAGTATTTT
cdr3_aa: CASSTRTIDTQYF

v_call: TRBV11-3
j_call: TRBJ1-1
d_call: -
clone_size: -
cdr3_nt: TGTGCCAGCAGCTTCGGGGGGAACACTGAAGCTTTCTTT
cdr3_aa: CASSFGGNTEAFF

v_call: TRBV30
j_call: TRBJ1-6
d_call: -
clone_size: -
cdr3_nt: TGTGCCTGGAACACTGATTCGGGGGGCTCACCCCTCCACTTT
cdr3_aa: CAWNTDSGGSPLHF

v_call: TRBV6-5
j_call: TRBJ1-6
d_call: -
clone_size: -
cdr3_nt: TGTGCCAGCAGGTTGGATAGAAATTCACCCCTCCACTTT
cdr3_aa: CASRLDRNSPLHF

v_call: TRBV20-1
j_call: TRBJ2-1
d_call: -
clone_size: -
cdr3_nt: TGCAGTGCTAGTGCCCGACGTCGCGGGGCTTACAATGAGCAGTTCTTC
cdr3_aa: CSASARRRGAYNEQFF

v_call: TRBV6-1
j_call: TRBJ1-2
d_call: TRBD1
clone_size: -
cdr3_nt: TGTGCCAGCAGTGACCAACAGGGGGCGGACTATGGCTACACCTTC
cdr3_aa: CASSDQQGADYGYTF